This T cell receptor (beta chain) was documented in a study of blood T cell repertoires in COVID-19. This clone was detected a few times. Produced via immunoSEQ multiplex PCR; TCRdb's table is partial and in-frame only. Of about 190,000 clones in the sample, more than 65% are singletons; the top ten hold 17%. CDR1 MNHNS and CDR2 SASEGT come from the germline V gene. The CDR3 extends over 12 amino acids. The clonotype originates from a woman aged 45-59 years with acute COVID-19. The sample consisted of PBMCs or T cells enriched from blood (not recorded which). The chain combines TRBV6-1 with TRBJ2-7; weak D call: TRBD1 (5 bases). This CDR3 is CASGDSSYEQYV. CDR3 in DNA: TGTGCCAGCGGTGACAGCTCCTACGAGCAGTACGTC.